Each of the 26 T cell receptor beta chains below was sequenced from the same sample in a study of technical replicates of blood from a few donors. Measured with immunoSEQ multiplex PCR; TCRdb has only the in-frame clones, and not every one. Of roughly 48,000 clones listed, approximately 90% were seen once; the top ten hold 3% to 4%. Material for sequencing was PBMCs. Receptors originate from a human donor in good health. Some clones in this sample may be carry-over from other donors' samples.

The chain recombines TRBV19 with TRBJ1-5, with D possibly matching TRBD1 (5 bases). CDR3 size: 15 residues. Looked up from germline, CDR1 is LNHDA and CDR2 is SQIVND (reference sequence). Trimming cost V 7 bases and J 0 bases, with 13 bases left between them. This CDR3 is CASTRQTPSNQPQHF. As DNA, the CDR3 is TGTGCCAGTACCCGACAGACTCCTAGCAATCAGCCCCAGCATTTT.

This clone appeared once. The chain links TRBV7-9 to TRBJ2-7; no definite D call. The CDR3 covers 14 residues. The V end was cut by 1 base, the J end by 1 base, with 8 bases between. The germline V gene has CDR1 SEHNR and CDR2 FQNEAQ (reference sequence). The DNA for the CDR3 is TGTGCCAGCAGCTTAGGTGGCCGATCCTACGAGCAGTACTTC. This codes for CASSLGGRSYEQYF.

This clone has more than one count but fewer than ten. This rearrangement joins TRBV27 to TRBJ2-7, with D possibly TRBD2 on 7 matching bases. The CDR3 totals 15 residues. Germline CDR1 is MNHEY and CDR2 is SMNVEV (reference sequence). With 2 bases removed from V and 3 bases from J, the gap between germline ends came to 14 bases. In DNA form, the CDR3 reads TGTGCCAGCAGTTTAGTTGGGGGGGCTTTCTACGAGCAGTACTTC. This codes for CASSLVGGAFYEQYF.

The V and J genes are TRBV9 and TRBJ1-1; 8 bases map to TRBD1. V gave up 5 bases and J gave up 2 bases; unmatched junction bases: 5. Germline CDR1 reads SGDLS; CDR2 reads YYNGEE. The CDR3 extends over 14 amino acids. CDR3 residues: CASRGTGINTEAFF. CDR3 coding DNA: TGTGCCAGCAGGGGGACAGGAATAAACACTGAAGCTTTCTTT.

V gene TRBV11-2 combines with J gene TRBJ1-6, with TRBD1 matching over 9 bases. This CDR3 contains 14 residues. With 4 bases clipped from V and 11 bases from J, the junction kept 6 bases outside the gene matches. Germline V gene sequence: CDR1 SGHAT, CDR2 FQNNGV. The CDR3 nucleotides are TGTGCCAGCAGCTCCGGACAGGGGACTACACCCCTCCACTTT. Translation gives CASSSGQGTTPLHF.

Notes on this clone: Relative to the germline gene, one junction end is altered; a read error may explain this. The chain combines TRBV5-6 with TRBJ1-4; 7 bases are shared with TRBD1. The V gene's germline CDR1 is SGHDT and CDR2 YYEEEE. This CDR3 region has 13 residues. CDR3 sequence: CTSSDRSWEKLFF. CDR3 bases: TGTACCAGCTCGGACAGGTCATGGGAAAAACTGTTTTTT.

The CDR3 DNA sequence: TGTGCCAGCAGTAGCCGGGGAGGCGCAGATACGCAGTATTTT. It is translated as CASSSRGGADTQYF. The genes are TRBV6-1 and TRBJ2-3; D is possibly TRBD2 (6 bases). Between the trimmed V and J ends, which lost 5 bases and 4 bases, there was a span of 13 bases. Germline V gene data show CDR1 as MNHNS and CDR2 as SASEGT. The CDR3 is 14 amino acids.

This clone has just a few counts. This sequence joins TRBV7-7 and TRBJ2-5, with TRBD1 matching 7 bases. Germline V gives CDR1 SSHAT, CDR2 FNYEAQ (reference sequence). The CDR3 has 14 amino acids. J gave up 7 bases and V 5 bases, and 10 bases lay outside the gene matches. This chain's CDR3 is CASSRTGTAGTQYF. In DNA, the CDR3 is TGTGCCAGCAGCCGCACAGGGACAGCAGGGACCCAGTACTTC.

The J gene is TRBJ2-7, the V gene TRBV7-6, with a possible D match to TRBD1 (5 bases). Germline CDR1 and CDR2: SGHVS and FNYEAQ. The V end was cut by 2 bases, the J end by 1 base, with 15 bases between. The CDR3 totals 16 residues. CDR3 DNA: TGTGCCAGCAGCTTACTGCCGCGACAGCAATCCTACGAGCAGTACTTC. Translating gives CASSLLPRQQSYEQYF.

The chain links TRBV18 to TRBJ1-3, with 9 bases lining up with TRBD1. V was pared by 4 bases and J by 0 bases, with 4 bases of the junction left unmatched. This CDR3 has 16 residues. Germline V gene lookup returns CDR1 KGHSH and CDR2 LQKENI. CDR3 in amino acids: CASSQGQGNSGNTIYF. The CDR3 nucleotides are TGTGCCAGCTCACAAGGACAGGGGAACTCTGGAAACACCATATATTTT.

The V call is TRBV4-1, the J call TRBJ2-7; no clear D gene. The ends were cut back, 0 bases at V and 0 bases at J, with 6 bases in the middle. Germline values: CDR1 MGHRA, CDR2 YSYEKL. This CDR3 is 14 amino acids long. In nucleotides, the CDR3 is TGCGCCAGCAGCCAAGACAGGTACTCCTACGAGCAGTACTTC. Translating gives CASSQDRYSYEQYF.

J is TRBJ2-3 and V is TRBV27; maybe TRBD2 (5 bases). V lost 6 bases to trimming and J lost 0 bases, with 10 bases between them. Germline lookup yields CDR1 MNHEY and CDR2 SMNVEV (reference sequence). The CDR3 sequence is 14 residues long. The CDR3 coding sequence is TGTGCCAGCAGGAAGGGCGGGAGCACAGATACGCAGTATTTT. It yields the protein CASRKGGSTDTQYF.

The V call is TRBV19, the J call TRBJ1-2, with a weak D call TRBD1 (6 bases). The CDR3 totals 14 residues. Germline V lookup: CDR1 LNHDA, CDR2 SQIVND (reference sequence). The V and J ends lost 5 bases and 4 bases respectively, with 14 bases between them. The CDR3 loop reads CASSSSGVGYGYTF. Here the CDR3 DNA reads TGTGCCAGTAGTTCCTCAGGGGTAGGCTATGGCTACACCTTC.

This sequence joins TRBV5-8 and TRBJ1-6, with D perhaps matching TRBD1 (5 bases). Germline V gene lookup returns CDR1 SGHTS and CDR2 YDEGEE. Trimming took off 4 bases at V and 5 bases at J, with 16 bases between the two ends. The CDR3 is made up of 16 amino acids. The CDR3: CASSGYRTMHNSPLHF. As DNA, the CDR3 is TGTGCCAGCAGCGGTTACAGGACGATGCATAATTCACCCCTCCACTTT.

This sequence joins TRBV4-1 and TRBJ1-1; 9 bases line up with TRBD1. The junction had 5 bases not matched to a gene; V was cut back by 7 bases and J by 5 bases. The CDR3 extends over 13 amino acids. Germline V CDR1 and CDR2: MGHRA, YSYEKL. The CDR3 region is CASMGQGLTEAFF. The CDR3 coding sequence is TGCGCCAGCATGGGACAGGGATTAACTGAAGCTTTCTTT.

This clone was seen more than once but under ten times. The rearrangement joins TRBV7-8 to TRBJ2-7, with D uncertain. This CDR3 region has 15 residues. The V end was cut by 2 bases, the J end by 6 bases, with 17 bases between. Germline V CDR1 and CDR2: SGHVS, FQNEAQ. CDR3 residues: CASSLMNSRLGEQYF. CDR3 DNA sequence: TGTGCCAGCAGCTTAATGAACTCTAGACTGGGCGAGCAGTACTTC.

The chain carries TRBV4-3 and TRBJ1-1; no clear D gene. This CDR3 contains 16 residues. The germline gives CDR1 LGHNA, CDR2 YSLEER. V was cut by 0 bases and J by 5 bases, with 16 bases left in between. The CDR3 nucleotides are TGCGCCAGCAGCCAAGACCAGCGACTCACTAGAACTGAAGCTTTCTTT. Its translation: CASSQDQRLTRTEAFF.

The CDR3 here is CAWAHKETQYF. The CDR3 DNA reads TGTGCCTGGGCCCACAAAGAGACCCAGTACTTC. The rearrangement links TRBV30 to TRBJ2-5; D uncertain. The V and J ends lost 5 bases and 3 bases respectively, with 7 bases between them. The CDR3 sequence is 11 residues long. The V gene's germline CDR1 is GTSNPN and CDR2 SVGIG (reference sequence).

The chain combines TRBV5-6 with TRBJ1-2, with D perhaps matching TRBD1 (5 bases). Looked up from germline, CDR1 is SGHDT and CDR2 is YYEEEE. The CDR3 extends over 16 amino acids. The V gene lost 2 bases and the J gene lost 1 base, with 15 bases spanning the gap. DNA for the CDR3: TGTGCCAGCAGCTTTGGGGGGTTAAGGTTTAACTATGGCTACACCTTC. Translated: CASSFGGLRFNYGYTF.

This chain connects TRBV29-1 to TRBJ1-2; D may be TRBD1 (5 bases). CDR1 and CDR2 from the germline V gene are SQVTM and ANQGSEA. Trimming took 6 bases from V and 4 from J, leaving 9 bases between them. The CDR3 has 11 residues. The CDR3: CSVPRGYGYTF. The CDR3 nucleotides are TGCAGCGTCCCAAGGGGCTATGGCTACACCTTC.

The chain recombines TRBV14 with TRBJ1-2; D remains unclear. V lost 4 bases and J 2 bases, leaving 8 bases between the germline ends. Germline values: CDR1 SGHDN, CDR2 FVKESK. The CDR3 has 13 amino acids. Here the CDR3 reads CASSLRVNYGYTF. The CDR3 DNA sequence: TGTGCCAGCAGCCTCCGGGTCAACTATGGCTACACCTTC. Drawing the rest from reference TRBV14 and TRBJ1-2, the complete variable domain is EAGVTQFPSHSVIEKGQTVTLRCDPISGHDNLYWYRRVMGKEIKFLLHFVKESKQDESGMPNNRFLAERTGGTYSTLKVQPAELEDSGVYFCASSLRVNYGYTFGSGTRLTVV.

The chain combines TRBV30 with TRBJ2-7; a weak D match, TRBD2 (5 bases). This CDR3 is 14 amino acids long. The V and J ends lost 1 base and 1 base respectively, with 11 bases between them. Germline V lookup: CDR1 GTSNPN, CDR2 SVGIG (reference sequence). CDR3 sequence reads: CAWSDGTGSYEQYF. The CDR3 nucleotides are TGTGCCTGGAGTGACGGCACGGGATCCTACGAGCAGTACTTC.

The CDR3 DNA reads TGTGCCAGCAGCTTAAGGATCCTTGTTAGCGGGGGGATGGAGACCCAGTACTTC. Translating gives CASSLRILVSGGMETQYF. The chain combines TRBV7-8 with TRBJ2-5; 10 bases line up with TRBD2. The germline gives CDR1 SGHVS, CDR2 FQNEAQ. CDR3 length: 18 amino acids. Trimming at V came to 2 bases and at J to 5 bases, leaving 14 bases not matched to a gene.

V and J are TRBV6-6 and TRBJ2-7; 8 positions agree with TRBD2. Trimming removed 2 bases from V and 0 bases from J; junction bases left unmatched: 6. CDR3 length equals 16 residues. Germline V lookup: CDR1 MNHNY, CDR2 SVGAGI (reference sequence). The CDR3 loop is CASSYGGGGSSYEQYF. DNA for the CDR3: TGTGCCAGCAGTTACGGCGGCGGGGGGAGCTCCTACGAGCAGTACTTC.

The chain is built from TRBV29-1 and TRBJ2-7, with D tentatively TRBD1 (6 bases). Germline CDR1 and CDR2: SQVTM and ANQGSEA. Trimming took off 7 bases at V and 6 bases at J, with 16 bases between the two ends. This CDR3 spans 12 amino acids. The CDR3 region is CSGTLGTTEQYF. Written as DNA, the CDR3 is TGCAGCGGGACCCTTGGGACAACCGAGCAGTACTTC.

The V gene is TRBV11-2, the J gene TRBJ2-2; TRBD2 is a possible D gene (6 bases). CDR3 length: 15 amino acids. Trimming removed 6 bases from V and 1 base from J, with 12 bases in between. Germline CDR1 SGHAT, CDR2 FQNNGV. In nucleotides, the CDR3 is TGTGCCAGCAGGCGGGGCGGGATGAACACCGGGGAGCTGTTTTTT. This gives the protein CASRRGGMNTGELFF.